This T cell receptor (beta chain) comes out of a study of shared clonotypes between healthy human individuals. The V and J ends lost 8 bases and 6 bases respectively, with 16 bases between them. This CDR3 comprises 14 residues. Germline CDR1 reads MDHEN; CDR2 reads SYDVKM. The donors, all of them Caucasian adults, lived in Nashville, Tennessee. Comment on this clone: The antigen is undetermined.

The study ran the assay at deep level. Every subset had its genomic DNA shared out evenly among several immunoSEQ plates. Here immunoSEQ multiplex PCR was the method, and the copy in TCRdb shows in-frame clones only, minus some. The repertoire has hundreds of thousands of clones, around two thirds of them found once; the top ten carry around 1.6%. Overall study results and limits: The four-donor shared clonotypes exceeded non-shared clonotypes in generation probability, with non-shared ones scoring lower.

The source is a woman aged 25 to 45 in good health. Material: memory CD4+ T cells sorted from blood. Subset in this sample: CD45RA-negative fraction. This rearrangement joins TRBV28 to TRBJ2-2; D perhaps matches TRBD1 (5 bases). The CDR3, as DNA: TGTGCCAGCTTATTGGGGCGTCAGGCCGGGGAGCTGTTTTTT. This translates into CASLLGRQAGELFF.